Below, 11 T cell receptor beta chains from the same sample are listed, as sequenced in a study of blood T cell repertoires in COVID-19. The table came from immunoSEQ multiplex PCR; TCRdb's copy has only in-frame clones and leaves some out. Altogether a few hundred thousand clones are present, 70% to 90% being singletons, with the ten largest covering roughly 1.4%. Sample: PBMCs or T cells enriched from blood (not recorded which). The source of these receptors is a woman aged 18-29 years who had been exposed to COVID-19.

This clone was detected only a few times. The chain employs TRBV7-8 and TRBJ1-5, with D maybe TRBD1 (6 bases). Germline values: CDR1 SGHVS, CDR2 FQNEAQ. Trimming pared 5 bases from V and 0 bases from J, leaving 14 bases between. CDR3 length: 16 residues. CDR3 DNA sequence: TGTGCCAGCAGCACAGGTACAGGGTTTAGCAATCAGCCCCAGCATTTT. Amino acid sequence: CASSTGTGFSNQPQHF.

The chain couples TRBV4-3 to TRBJ1-1, with 8 bases identical to TRBD1. The germline V gene has CDR1 LGHNA and CDR2 YSLEER. J was trimmed by 4 bases and V by 4 bases; bases with no gene match: 2. This CDR3 spans 13 amino acids. The CDR3 region is CASSPGTGTEAFF. The CDR3 bases are TGCGCCAGCAGCCCCGGGACAGGCACTGAAGCTTTCTTT.

The J gene is TRBJ1-2, the V gene TRBV7-2; 10 bases align to TRBD1. This CDR3 contains 16 residues. V lost 5 bases to trimming and J lost 1 base; unmatched junction nucleotides: 7. The V gene's germline CDR1 is SGHTA and CDR2 FQGNSA. CDR3 bases: TGTGCCAGCAGCGACCGACAGGGGGCTTTTAACTATGGCTACACCTTC. This sequence encodes CASSDRQGAFNYGYTF.

The chain combines TRBV7-9 with TRBJ2-1; tentative D call: TRBD2 (5 bases). Trimming removed 1 base from V and 9 bases from J, with 13 bases in between. The CDR3 sequence is 14 residues long. CDR1 is SEHNR and CDR2 is FQNEAQ in the germline V gene (reference sequence). The chain's CDR3 is CASSLERGSSEQFF. The CDR3 DNA reads TGTGCCAGCAGCTTAGAAAGAGGGAGCAGTGAGCAGTTCTTC.

The rearrangement joins TRBV7-9 to TRBJ2-2; D ambiguous. The V gene lost 1 base and the J gene lost 0 bases, with 6 bases spanning the gap. This CDR3 spans 15 amino acids. CDR1 and CDR2 from the germline V gene are SEHNR and FQNEAQ (reference sequence). The CDR3 region has the DNA TGTGCCAGCAGCTTAGTAAACACGAACACCGGGGAGCTGTTTTTT. Its translation is CASSLVNTNTGELFF.

This sequence joins TRBV6-5 and TRBJ2-3; 8 positions match TRBD1. Germline CDR1 reads MNHEY; CDR2 reads SVGAGI. The CDR3 has 15 residues. J gave up 2 bases and V 3 bases, and 4 bases lay outside the gene matches. The CDR3 sequence is CASSYQGAPTDTQYF. The DNA for the CDR3 is TGTGCCAGCAGTTATCAGGGGGCGCCCACAGATACGCAGTATTTT.

The V call is TRBV10-3, the J call TRBJ1-5; tentative D call: TRBD1 (5 bases). CDR1 is ENHRY and CDR2 is SYGVKD in the germline V gene. V was clipped by 6 bases and J by 1 base, with 13 bases between them. The CDR3 is 15 amino acids. DNA for the CDR3: TGTGCCATCAGAGAGCGGGAGGGGAGCAATCAGCCCCAGCATTTT. Its translation: CAIREREGSNQPQHF.

The chain joins TRBV11-2 to TRBJ2-5, with a tentative D call TRBD1 (5 bases). The CDR3 is 15 residues long. V dropped 4 bases and J dropped 0 bases, with 12 bases sitting between them. In germline, CDR1 is SGHAT, CDR2 FQNNGV. DNA of the CDR3: TGTGCCAGCAGCTCAAGTCCAGGGTACCAAGAGACCCAGTACTTC. Protein: CASSSSPGYQETQYF.

The chain has TRBV28 and TRBJ1-5; possible D gene TRBD1, 6 bases. Germline lookup yields CDR1 MDHEN and CDR2 SYDVKM. V lost 6 bases and J 7 bases, leaving 19 bases between the germline ends. The CDR3 runs to 15 residues. This CDR3 reads CASRTYRVNGQPQHF. The CDR3 region has the DNA TGTGCCAGCAGAACATACAGGGTGAATGGGCAGCCCCAGCATTTT.

The chain combines TRBV20-1 with TRBJ2-7, with D tentatively TRBD2 (6 bases). The CDR3 is 11 residues long. From germline, CDR1 is DFQATT and CDR2 SNEGSKA (reference sequence). V was trimmed by 3 bases and J by 6 bases, leaving 9 bases between them. The CDR3 loop reads CSASYGGEQYF. The DNA for the CDR3 is TGCAGTGCTAGTTACGGGGGCGAGCAGTACTTC.

The chain links TRBV30 to TRBJ2-5; a weak D match, TRBD1 (6 bases). V was clipped by 2 bases and J by 1 base, with 17 bases between them. The CDR3 consists of 16 residues. CDR1 and CDR2 (germline): GTSNPN, SVGIG (reference sequence). CDR3 sequence: CAWSRGMEGGQETQYF. CDR3 coding DNA: TGTGCCTGGAGTAGGGGGATGGAAGGAGGCCAAGAGACCCAGTACTTC.